This TCR beta chain was recorded in a study of post-analysis software for immune sequencing data. Study context: Secondary progressive, relapsing-remitting and progressive-relapsing multiple sclerosis were among the included disease courses.

Study outcomes and limitations: Batch-mates among the samples co-clustered strongly by F measure. Patients with multiple sclerosis recorded significantly lower normalized Chao1 diversity than controls, the study found. Patients used about 5 TRBV segments, including TRBV5-6, TRBV5-1 and TRBV20-1, more often than controls.

This CDR3 is 14 amino acids long. V dropped 0 bases and J dropped 5 bases, with 8 bases sitting between them. In germline, CDR1 is SGDLS, CDR2 YYNGEE. Sequencing libraries made from TCR beta cDNA carried unique molecular identifiers. Each sample of about 0.95 to 11 million input T cells yielded about 500,000 cDNA molecules, so each molecule approximated one T cell. TCRdb re-derived calls from the PCR reads in MiXCR, one entry per CDR3 protein. The sample carries around 710,000 distinct CDR3 sequences, around 42% recorded once. On this clonotype itself: Its antigen is unknown.

The chain links TRBV9 to TRBJ1-4; perhaps TRBD1 as D (5 bases). Source material: blood. This TCR derives from a girl aged 5-17 years with multiple sclerosis. The CDR3 spells CASSVDKGNEKLFF. The CDR3 coding sequence is TGTGCCAGCAGCGTAGACAAGGGGAATGAAAAACTGTTTTTT.